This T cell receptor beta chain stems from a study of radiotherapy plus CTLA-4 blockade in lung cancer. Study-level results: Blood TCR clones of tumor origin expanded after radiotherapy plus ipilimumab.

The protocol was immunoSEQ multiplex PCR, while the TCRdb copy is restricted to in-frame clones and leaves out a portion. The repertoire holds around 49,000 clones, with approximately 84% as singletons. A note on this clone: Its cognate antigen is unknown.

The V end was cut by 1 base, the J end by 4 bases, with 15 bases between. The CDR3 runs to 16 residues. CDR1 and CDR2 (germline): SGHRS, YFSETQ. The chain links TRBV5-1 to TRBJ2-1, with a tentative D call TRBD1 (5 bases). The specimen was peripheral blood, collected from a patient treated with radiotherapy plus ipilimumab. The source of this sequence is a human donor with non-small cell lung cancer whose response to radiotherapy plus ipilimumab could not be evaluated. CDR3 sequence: CASSLLSRQTYNEQFF. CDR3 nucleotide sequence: TGCGCCAGCAGCTTGCTTTCTAGACAGACATACAATGAGCAGTTCTTC.